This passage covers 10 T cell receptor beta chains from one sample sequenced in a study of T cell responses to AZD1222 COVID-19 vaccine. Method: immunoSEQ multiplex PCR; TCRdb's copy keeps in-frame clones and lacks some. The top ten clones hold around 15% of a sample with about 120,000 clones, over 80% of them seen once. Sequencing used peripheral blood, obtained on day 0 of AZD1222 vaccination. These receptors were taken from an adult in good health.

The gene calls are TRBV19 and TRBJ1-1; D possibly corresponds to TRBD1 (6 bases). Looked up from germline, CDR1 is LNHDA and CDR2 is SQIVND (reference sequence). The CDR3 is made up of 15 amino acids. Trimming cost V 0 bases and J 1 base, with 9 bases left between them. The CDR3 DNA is TGTGCCAGTAGTATAGATGGCAGGGGGAACACTGAAGCTTTCTTT. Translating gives CASSIDGRGNTEAFF.

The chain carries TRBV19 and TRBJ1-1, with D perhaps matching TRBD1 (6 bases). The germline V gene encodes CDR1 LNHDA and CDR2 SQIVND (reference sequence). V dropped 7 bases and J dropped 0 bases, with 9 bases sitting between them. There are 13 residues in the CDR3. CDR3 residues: CASNKGVNTEAFF. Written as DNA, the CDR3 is TGTGCCAGTAATAAGGGGGTGAACACTGAAGCTTTCTTT.

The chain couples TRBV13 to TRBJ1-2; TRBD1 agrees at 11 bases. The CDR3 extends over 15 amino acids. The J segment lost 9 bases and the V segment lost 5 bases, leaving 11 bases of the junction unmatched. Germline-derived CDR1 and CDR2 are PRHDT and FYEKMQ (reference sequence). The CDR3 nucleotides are TGTGCCAGCAGCCTTTACGGACAGGGGGCGACGAGCTACACCTTC. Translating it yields CASSLYGQGATSYTF.

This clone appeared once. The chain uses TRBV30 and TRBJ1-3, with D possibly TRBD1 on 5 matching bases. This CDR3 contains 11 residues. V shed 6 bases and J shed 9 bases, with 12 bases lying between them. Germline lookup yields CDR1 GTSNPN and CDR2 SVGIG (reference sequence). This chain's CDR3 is CACLGAATIYF. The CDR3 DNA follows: TGTGCCTGCCTAGGGGCGGCCACCATATATTTT.

The CDR3 loop is CAIGGTSGGAIGTGELFF. The CDR3 DNA follows: TGTGCCATCGGAGGGACTAGCGGGGGGGCAATTGGCACCGGGGAGCTGTTTTTT. The chain joins TRBV10-3 to TRBJ2-2; 16 positions agree with TRBD2. CDR1 is ENHRY and CDR2 is SYGVKD in the germline V gene. The trim removed 8 bases at V and 4 bases at J, leaving 10 bases unmatched. CDR3 size: 18 residues.

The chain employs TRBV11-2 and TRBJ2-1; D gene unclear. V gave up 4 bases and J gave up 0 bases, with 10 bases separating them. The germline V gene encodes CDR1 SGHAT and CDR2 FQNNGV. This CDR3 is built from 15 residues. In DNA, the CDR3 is TGTGCCAGCAGCTCGACACTAAGCTCCTACAATGAGCAGTTCTTC. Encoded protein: CASSSTLSSYNEQFF.

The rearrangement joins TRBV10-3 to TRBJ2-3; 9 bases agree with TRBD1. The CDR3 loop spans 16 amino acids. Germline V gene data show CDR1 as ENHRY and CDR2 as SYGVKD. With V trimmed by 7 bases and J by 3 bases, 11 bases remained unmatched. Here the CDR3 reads CAIMDQGQGITDTQYF. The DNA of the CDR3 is TGTGCCATCATGGACCAGGGACAGGGTATAACAGATACGCAGTATTTT.

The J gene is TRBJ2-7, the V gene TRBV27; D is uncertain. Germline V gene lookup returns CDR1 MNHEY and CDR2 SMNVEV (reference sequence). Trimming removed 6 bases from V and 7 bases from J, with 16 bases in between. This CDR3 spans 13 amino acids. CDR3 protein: CASRQISAQEQYF. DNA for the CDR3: TGTGCCAGCAGACAAATCTCTGCCCAAGAGCAGTACTTC.

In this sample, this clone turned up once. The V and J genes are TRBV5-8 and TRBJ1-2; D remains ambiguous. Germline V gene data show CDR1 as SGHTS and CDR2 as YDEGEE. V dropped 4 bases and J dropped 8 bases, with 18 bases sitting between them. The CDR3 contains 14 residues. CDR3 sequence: CASSPSRGLWGYTF. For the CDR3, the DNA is TGTGCCAGCAGCCCAAGCCGCGGGTTGTGGGGCTACACCTTC.

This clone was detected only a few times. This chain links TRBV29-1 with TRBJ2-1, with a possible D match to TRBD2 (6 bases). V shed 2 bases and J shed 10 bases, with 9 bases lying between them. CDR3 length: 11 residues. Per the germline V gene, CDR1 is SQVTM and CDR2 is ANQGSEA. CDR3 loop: CSVERGMEQFF. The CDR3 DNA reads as TGCAGCGTTGAACGGGGGATGGAGCAGTTCTTC.